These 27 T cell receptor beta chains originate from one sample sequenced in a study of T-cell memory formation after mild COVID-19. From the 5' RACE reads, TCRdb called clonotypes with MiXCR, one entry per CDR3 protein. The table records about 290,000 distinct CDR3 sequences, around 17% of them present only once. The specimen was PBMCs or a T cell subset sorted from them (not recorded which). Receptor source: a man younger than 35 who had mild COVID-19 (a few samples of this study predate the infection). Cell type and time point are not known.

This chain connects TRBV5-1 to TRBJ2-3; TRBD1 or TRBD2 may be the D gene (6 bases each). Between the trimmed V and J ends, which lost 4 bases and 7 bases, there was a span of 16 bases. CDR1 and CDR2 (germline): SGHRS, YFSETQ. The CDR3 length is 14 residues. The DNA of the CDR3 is TGCGCCAGCAGCATCGGGGGCCCTGGCAATACGCAGTATTTT. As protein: CASSIGGPGNTQYF. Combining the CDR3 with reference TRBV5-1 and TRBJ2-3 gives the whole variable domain KAGVTQTPRYLIKTRGQQVTLSCSPISGHRSVSWYQQTPGQGLQFLFEYFSETQRNKGNFPGRFSGRQFSNSRSEMNVSTLELGDSALYLCASSIGGPGNTQYFGPGTRLTVL.

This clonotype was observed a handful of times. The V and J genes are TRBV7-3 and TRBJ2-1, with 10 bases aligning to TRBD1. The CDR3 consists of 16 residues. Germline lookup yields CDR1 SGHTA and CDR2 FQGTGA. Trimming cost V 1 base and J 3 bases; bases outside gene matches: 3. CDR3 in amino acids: CASSLNRDRGYNEQFF. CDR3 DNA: TGTGCCAGCAGCTTAAACCGGGACAGGGGCTACAATGAGCAGTTCTTC.

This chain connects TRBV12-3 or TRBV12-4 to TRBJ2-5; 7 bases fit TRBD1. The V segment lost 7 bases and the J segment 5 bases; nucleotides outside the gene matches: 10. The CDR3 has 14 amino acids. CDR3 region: CASTTTGLGETQYF. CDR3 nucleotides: TGTGCCAGCACCACGACAGGGCTAGGGGAGACCCAGTACTTC.

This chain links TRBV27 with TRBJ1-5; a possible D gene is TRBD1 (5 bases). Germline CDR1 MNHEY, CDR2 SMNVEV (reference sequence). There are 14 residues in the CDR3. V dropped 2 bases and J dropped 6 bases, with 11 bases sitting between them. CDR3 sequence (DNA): TGTGCCAGCAGTTTACAGGGTGCGAGTCAGCCCCAGCATTTT. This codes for CASSLQGASQPQHF.

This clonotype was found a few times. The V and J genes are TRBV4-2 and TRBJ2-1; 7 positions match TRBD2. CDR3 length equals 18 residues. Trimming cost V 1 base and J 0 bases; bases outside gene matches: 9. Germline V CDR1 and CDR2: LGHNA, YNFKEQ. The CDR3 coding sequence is TGTGCCAGCAGCCAAGTAGAGCGGGGCACGAGCTCCTACAATGAGCAGTTCTTC. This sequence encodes CASSQVERGTSSYNEQFF.

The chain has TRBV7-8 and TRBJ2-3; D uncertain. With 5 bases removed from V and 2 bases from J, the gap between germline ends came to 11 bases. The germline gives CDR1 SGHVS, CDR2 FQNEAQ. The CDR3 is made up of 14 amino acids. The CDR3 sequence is CASSPPVFTDTQYF. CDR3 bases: TGTGCCAGCAGCCCCCCCGTTTTCACAGATACGCAGTATTTT.

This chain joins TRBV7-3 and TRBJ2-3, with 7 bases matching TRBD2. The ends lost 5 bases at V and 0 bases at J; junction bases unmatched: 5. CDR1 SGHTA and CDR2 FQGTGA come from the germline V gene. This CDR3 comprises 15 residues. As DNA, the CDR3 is TGTGCCAGCAGCCCAGCGGGGACTAGCACAGATACGCAGTATTTT. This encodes CASSPAGTSTDTQYF.

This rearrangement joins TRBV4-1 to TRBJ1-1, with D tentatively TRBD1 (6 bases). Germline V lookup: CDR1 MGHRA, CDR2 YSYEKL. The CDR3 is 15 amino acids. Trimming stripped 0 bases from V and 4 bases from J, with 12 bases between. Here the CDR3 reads CASSQEEGGGTEAFF. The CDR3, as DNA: TGCGCCAGCAGCCAAGAGGAGGGGGGAGGCACTGAAGCTTTCTTT.

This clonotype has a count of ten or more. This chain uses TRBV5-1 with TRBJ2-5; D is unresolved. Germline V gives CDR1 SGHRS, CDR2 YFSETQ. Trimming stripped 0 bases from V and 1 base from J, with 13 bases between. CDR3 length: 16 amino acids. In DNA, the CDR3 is TGCGCCAGCAGCTTGGTCGTCGCGGAGCTCCAAGAGACCCAGTACTTC. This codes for CASSLVVAELQETQYF.

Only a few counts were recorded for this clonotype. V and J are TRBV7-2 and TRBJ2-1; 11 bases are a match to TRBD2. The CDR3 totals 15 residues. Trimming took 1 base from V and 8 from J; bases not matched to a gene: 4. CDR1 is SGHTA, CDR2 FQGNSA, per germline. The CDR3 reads CASSLVAGGSDEQFF. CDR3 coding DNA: TGTGCCAGCAGCTTAGTAGCGGGGGGGAGCGATGAGCAGTTCTTC.

The CDR3 DNA reads as TGCAGTGCTAACCGGGACAGGGCCTTCTTC. Its translation is CSANRDRAFF. This chain connects TRBV20-1 to TRBJ2-1; 9 positions agree with TRBD1. Germline V CDR1 and CDR2: DFQATT, SNEGSKA (reference sequence). This CDR3 is 10 amino acids long. With 4 bases clipped from V and 16 bases from J, the junction kept 5 bases outside the gene matches.

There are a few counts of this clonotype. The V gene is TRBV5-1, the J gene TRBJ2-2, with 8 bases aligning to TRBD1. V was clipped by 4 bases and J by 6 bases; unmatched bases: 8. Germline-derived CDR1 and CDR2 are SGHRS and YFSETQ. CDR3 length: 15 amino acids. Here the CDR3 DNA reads TGCGCCAGCAGCCTCGACAGGGGTCGCGCCGGGGAGCTGTTTTTT. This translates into CASSLDRGRAGELFF.

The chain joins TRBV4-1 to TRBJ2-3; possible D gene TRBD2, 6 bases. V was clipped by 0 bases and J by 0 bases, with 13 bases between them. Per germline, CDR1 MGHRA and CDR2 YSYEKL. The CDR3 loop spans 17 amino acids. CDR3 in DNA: TGCGCCAGCAGCCAAGAGCGGGGCGGCGGAAGCACAGATACGCAGTATTTT. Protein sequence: CASSQERGGGSTDTQYF.

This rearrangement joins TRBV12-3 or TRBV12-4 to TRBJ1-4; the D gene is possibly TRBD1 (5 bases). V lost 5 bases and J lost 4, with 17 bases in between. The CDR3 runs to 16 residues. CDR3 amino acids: CASSLGEGQINEKLFF. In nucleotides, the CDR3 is TGTGCCAGCAGTCTCGGTGAAGGACAAATTAATGAAAAACTGTTTTTT.

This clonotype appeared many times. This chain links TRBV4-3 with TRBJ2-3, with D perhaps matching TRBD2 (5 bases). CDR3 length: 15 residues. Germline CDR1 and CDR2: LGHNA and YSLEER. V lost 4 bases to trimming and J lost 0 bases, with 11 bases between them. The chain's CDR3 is CASSLEGMSTDTQYF. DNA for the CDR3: TGCGCCAGCAGCCTAGAGGGCATGAGCACAGATACGCAGTATTTT.

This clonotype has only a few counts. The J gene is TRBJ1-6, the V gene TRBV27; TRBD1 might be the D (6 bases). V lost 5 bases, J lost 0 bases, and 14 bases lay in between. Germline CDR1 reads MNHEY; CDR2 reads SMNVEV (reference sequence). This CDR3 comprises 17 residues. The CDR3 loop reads CASSQSDSFSYNSPLHF. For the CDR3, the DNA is TGTGCCAGCAGTCAATCGGACAGCTTCTCCTATAATTCACCCCTCCACTTT.

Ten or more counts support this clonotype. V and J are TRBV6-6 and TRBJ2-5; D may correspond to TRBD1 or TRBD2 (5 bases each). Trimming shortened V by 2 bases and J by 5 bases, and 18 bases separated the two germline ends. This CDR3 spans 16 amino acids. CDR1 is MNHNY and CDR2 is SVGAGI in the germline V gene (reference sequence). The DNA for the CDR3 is TGTGCCAGCAGTTACCCCTTCGGGGTGGGGCTTGAGACCCAGTACTTC. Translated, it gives CASSYPFGVGLETQYF.

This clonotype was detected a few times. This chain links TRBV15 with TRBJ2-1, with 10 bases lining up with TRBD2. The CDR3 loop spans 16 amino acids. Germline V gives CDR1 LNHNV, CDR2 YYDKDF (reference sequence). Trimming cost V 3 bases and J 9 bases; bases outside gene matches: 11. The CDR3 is CATSSGGKRGGGEQFF. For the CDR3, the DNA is TGTGCCACCAGCAGCGGAGGCAAGCGGGGGGGTGGTGAGCAGTTCTTC.

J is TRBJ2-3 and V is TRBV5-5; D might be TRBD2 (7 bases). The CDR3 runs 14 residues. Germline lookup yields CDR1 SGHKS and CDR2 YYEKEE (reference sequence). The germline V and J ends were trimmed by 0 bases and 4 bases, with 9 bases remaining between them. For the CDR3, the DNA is TGTGCCAGCAGCTTGGAGGGGGGGCCAGATACGCAGTATTTT. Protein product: CASSLEGGPDTQYF.

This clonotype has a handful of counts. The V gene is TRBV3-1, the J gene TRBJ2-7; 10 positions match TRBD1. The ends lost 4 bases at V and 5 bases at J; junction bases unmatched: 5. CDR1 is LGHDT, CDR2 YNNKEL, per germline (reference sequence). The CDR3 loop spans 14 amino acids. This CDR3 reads CASSLRDRGDEQYF. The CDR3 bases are TGTGCCAGCAGCCTCCGGGACAGGGGCGACGAGCAGTACTTC.

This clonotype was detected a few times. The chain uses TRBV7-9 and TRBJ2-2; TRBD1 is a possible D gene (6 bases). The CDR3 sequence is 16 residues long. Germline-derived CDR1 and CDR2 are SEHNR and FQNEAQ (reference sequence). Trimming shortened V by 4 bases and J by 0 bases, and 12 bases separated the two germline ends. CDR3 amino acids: CASSSNRETNTGELFF. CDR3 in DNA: TGTGCCAGCAGCTCTAACAGGGAAACGAACACCGGGGAGCTGTTTTTT. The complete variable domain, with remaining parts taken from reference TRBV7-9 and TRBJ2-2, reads DTGVSQNPRHKITKRGQNVTFRCDPISEHNRLYWYRQTLGQGPEFLTYFQNEAQLEKSRLLSDRFSAERPKGSFSTLEIQRTEQGDSAMYLCASSSNRETNTGELFFGEGSRLTVL.

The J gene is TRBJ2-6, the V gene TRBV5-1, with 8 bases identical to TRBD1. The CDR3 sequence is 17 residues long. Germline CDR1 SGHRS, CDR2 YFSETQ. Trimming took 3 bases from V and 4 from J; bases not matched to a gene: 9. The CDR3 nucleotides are TGCGCCAGCAGCTCGACAGGGGCTCAGGGAGGGGCCAACGTCCTGACTTTC. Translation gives CASSSTGAQGGANVLTF.

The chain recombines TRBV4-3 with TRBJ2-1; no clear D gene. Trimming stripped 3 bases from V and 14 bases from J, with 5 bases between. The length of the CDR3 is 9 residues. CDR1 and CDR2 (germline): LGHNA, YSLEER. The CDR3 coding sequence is TGCGCCAGCAGCCATCGTAAGTTCTTC. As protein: CASSHRKFF.

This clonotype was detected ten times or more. The CDR3 is CASSPGQGVYEQYF. CDR3 sequence (DNA): TGCGCCAGCAGCCCGGGACAGGGAGTTTACGAGCAGTACTTC. The chain couples TRBV5-1 to TRBJ2-7, with 9 nucleotides matching TRBD1. The trim removed 4 bases at V and 4 bases at J, leaving 6 bases unmatched. The length of the CDR3 is 14 residues. Germline CDR1 reads SGHRS; CDR2 reads YFSETQ.

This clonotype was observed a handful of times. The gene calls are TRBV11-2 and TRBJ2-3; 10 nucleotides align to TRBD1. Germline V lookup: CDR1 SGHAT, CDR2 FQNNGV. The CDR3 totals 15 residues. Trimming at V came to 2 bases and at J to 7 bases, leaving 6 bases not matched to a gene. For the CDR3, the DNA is TGTGCCAGCAGCTTATCGACAGGGGGCGCGAATACGCAGTATTTT. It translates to CASSLSTGGANTQYF.

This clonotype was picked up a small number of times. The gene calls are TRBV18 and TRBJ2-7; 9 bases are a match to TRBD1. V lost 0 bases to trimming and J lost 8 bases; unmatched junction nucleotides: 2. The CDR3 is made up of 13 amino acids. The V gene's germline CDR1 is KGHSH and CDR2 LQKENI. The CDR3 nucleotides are TGTGCCAGCTCACCACCGGGACAGGGACAGCAGTACGTC. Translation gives CASSPPGQGQQYV.

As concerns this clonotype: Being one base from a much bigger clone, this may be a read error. The CDR3 bases are TGTGACAGCAGCGCCGGACTAGTCTATGAGCAGTTCTTC. Translated: CDSSAGLVYEQFF. The chain links TRBV11-2 to TRBJ2-1, with 7 bases matching TRBD2. This CDR3 has 13 amino acids. Germline-derived CDR1 and CDR2 are SGHAT and FQNNGV. Variable domain in full (rest from reference TRBV11-2 and TRBJ2-1): EAGVAQSPRYKIIEKRQSVAFWCNPISGHATLYWYQQILGQGPKLLIQFQNNGVVDDSQLPKDRFSAERLKGVDSTLKIQPAKLEDSAVYLCDSSAGLVYEQFFGPGTRLTVL.